This T cell receptor (beta chain) was sequenced in a study of T cell responses to AZD1222 COVID-19 vaccine (dated by TCRdb to the early 2020s). As for the study more broadly: Because spike-specific TCR depth and breadth did not differ between the two schedules, AZD1222 recipients who got a second dose at roughly 4 weeks were pooled with those who got a second dose at roughly 12 weeks. A total of under 250 trial participants underwent TCR sequencing, of whom roughly 210 had received two doses of AZD1222 and roughly 26 had received two doses of the MenACWY control vaccine. Trial participants were enrolled by age into 18-55, 56-69 and 70-plus year subgroups, with about 150, 28 and 57 TCR-sequenced participants respectively.

The research as a whole found: Participants were mostly white British and included more females than males, and it was suggested by the authors that clonal diversity may have been underestimated. Because no day 14 peak-response samples were available, repertoires were characterized only after the peak T cell response. In the small 56-69-year group, the increase in depth fell short of significance, most likely because of low power. CD4 TCRs associated with the vaccine covered the entire spike protein, and the dominant responses were in regions 160-218 and 743-854. A significant rise in spike-specific TCR breadth and depth was observed after two AZD1222 doses relative to day 0 and relative to MenACWY recipients. Reportedly, close to half of the unique spike-specific TCRs recognized epitopes lying outside the regions that are mutated in the B.1.351 and B.1.1.7 variants. Conclusions about previously exposed vaccinees are limited because only five to seven AZD1222 recipients were SARS-CoV-2 seropositive at baseline.

The CDR3 regions of human TCRbeta chains were analyzed by immunosequencing. The paper's data handling went like this. TCRs in the repertoires were compared against a reference library of SARS-CoV-2-specific TCRs that had been generated with the MIRA antigen-specificity platform. Breadth meant the fraction of unique TCRs that were SARS-CoV-2-associated, whereas depth meant the fraction of total T cells that were SARS-CoV-2-associated. Using the MIRA data, each spike-specific TCR was assigned both to the spike region to which the TCR was reactive and to a CD4 or CD8 class. Log10-transformed breadth and depth values were compared by one-way ANOVA with Sidak's multiple comparisons tests. The table comes from immuneACCESS by way of TCRdb, which keeps in-frame sequences with V and J called. Part of the clones is missing from these tables; in studies checked, under half for an unresolved V gene and the rest for unknown reasons. The DNA gave D and trimming, while V, J and clone size come from that table. This sample holds around 100,000 clones; roughly 91% were observed only once. About 1.5% of the sample rests with the top ten.

The meaning of the sample's time point label: baseline before first vaccination. The vaccinee samples were drawn from two UK trials, COV001 and COV002, one of which was a single-blind randomized controlled phase 2/3 trial testing AZD1222 (ChAdOx1 nCoV-19) in healthy adults. For TCRbeta chain sequencing, PBMC samples were collected from trial participants at day 0 and at day 28 after the second dose. In regard to this clone: Its cognate antigen has yet to be identified. Base qualities are not recorded, but no much larger clone differs from it by a single base. The same CDR3 is also encoded by other DNA sequences in this sample.

CDR1 and CDR2 (SGHTA, FQGNSA) derive from the germline V gene. The CDR3 has 11 amino acids, counting the end cysteine and phenylalanine. Solely the CDR3 DNA is kept, with 33 bases framed from the first base. Trimming takes 5 bases from V and 1 base from J, and the germline ends sit 2 bases apart. Sample: peripheral blood, taken on day 0 of AZD1222 vaccination. The source is an adult in good health. Recombination linked TRBV7-2 to TRBJ2-5; the D gene lacks a confident call. The CDR3 region has the sequence CASSLQETQYF. The bases read TGTGCCAGCAGCCTCCAAGAGACCCAGTACTTC.